This section outlines one T cell receptor beta chain sequence together with its context. Its antigen is still unknown. The junction differs from germline at one of its ends, possibly a read error. Donors needed at least one pre-ART PBMC sample plus at least two post-ART samples. The CDR3 covers 12 residues. Germline CDR1 is MNHEY and CDR2 is SVGAGI. This sample is drawn from a study of long-term antiretroviral therapy in people with HIV. Overall study results and limits: Post-treatment diversity went higher with ART but stayed below transplant donor controls. ART adherence, viral resistance and therapy changes were undocumented. HIV repertoires spanned tighter CDR3 length ranges than controls did.

At survey level, the immunoSEQ assay was run in its v3.0 version. Using immunoSEQ multiplex PCR, the repertoire was profiled, and TCRdb retains in-frame clones only, with some absent. The sample records tens of thousands of clones, approximately 96% being singletons. The source material was unsorted PBMCs, sampled roughly 6.4 years after starting antiretroviral therapy. The J gene is TRBJ2-7, the V gene TRBV6-5; 8 bases are a match to TRBD2. This clonotype originated in a young man with HIV. The CDR3 region has the DNA TGTGCCAGCACCTCCGGCCCACTAGCGGTTTTTTTC. Translating it yields CASTSGPLAVFF.